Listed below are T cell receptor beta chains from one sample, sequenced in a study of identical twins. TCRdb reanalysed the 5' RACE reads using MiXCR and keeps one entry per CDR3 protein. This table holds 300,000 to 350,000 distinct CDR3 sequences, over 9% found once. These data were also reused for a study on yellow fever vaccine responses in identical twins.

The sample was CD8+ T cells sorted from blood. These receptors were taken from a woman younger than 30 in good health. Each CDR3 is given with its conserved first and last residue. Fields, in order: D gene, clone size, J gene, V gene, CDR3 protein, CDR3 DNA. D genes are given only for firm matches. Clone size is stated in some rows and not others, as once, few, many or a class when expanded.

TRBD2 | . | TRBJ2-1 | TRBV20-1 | CSARVGLAGKSPLYNEQFF | TGCAGTGCTAGAGTGGGCCTAGCGGGAAAATCCCCTCTCTACAATGAGCAGTTCTTC
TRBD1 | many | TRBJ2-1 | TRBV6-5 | CASSYRQGGSYNEQFF | TGTGCCAGCAGTTACAGACAGGGGGGCTCCTACAATGAGCAGTTCTTC
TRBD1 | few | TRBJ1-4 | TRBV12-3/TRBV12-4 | CASSRVRQGRLLLANEKLFF | TGTGCCAGCAGCCGGGTCAGACAGGGGAGGCTACTGCTCGCTAATGAAAAACTGTTTTTT
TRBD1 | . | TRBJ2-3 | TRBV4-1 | CASSQPGQGATDTQYF | TGCGCCAGCAGCCAACCCGGACAGGGAGCAACAGATACGCAGTATTTT
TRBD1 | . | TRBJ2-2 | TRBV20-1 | CSARDGDRGTTGELFF | TGCAGTGCTAGAGATGGGGACAGGGGGACGACCGGGGAGCTGTTTTTT
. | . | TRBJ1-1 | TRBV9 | CASSARLNTEAFF | TGTGCCAGCAGCGCCCGCTTGAACACTGAAGCTTTCTTT
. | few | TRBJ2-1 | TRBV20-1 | CSAKGDEQFF | TGCAGTGCTAAGGGGGATGAGCAGTTCTTC
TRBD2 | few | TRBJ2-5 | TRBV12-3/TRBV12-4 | CASSFLAGQETQYF | TGTGCCAGCAGTTTCCTAGCGGGACAAGAGACCCAGTACTTC
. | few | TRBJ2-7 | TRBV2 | CASTGRDSYEQYF | TGTGCCAGCACCGGGCGGGATTCCTACGAGCAGTACTTC
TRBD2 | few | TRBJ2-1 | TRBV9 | CASSDPLPTSGHNEQFF | TGTGCCAGCAGCGACCCCTTGCCTACTAGCGGGCACAATGAGCAGTTCTTC
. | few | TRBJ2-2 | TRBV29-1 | CSVAGTGELFF | TGCAGCGTTGCCGGTACCGGGGAGCTGTTTTTT
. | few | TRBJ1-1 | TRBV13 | CASSPLGHRNTEAFF | TGTGCCAGCAGCCCATTGGGACACCGGAACACTGAAGCTTTCTTT
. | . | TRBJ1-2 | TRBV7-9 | CASSLAIGQKNYGYTF | TGTGCCAGCAGCTTAGCCATCGGACAGAAAAACTATGGCTACACCTTC
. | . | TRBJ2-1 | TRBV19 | CASSIDRVREDEQFF | TGTGCCAGTAGTATAGATAGGGTGCGTGAGGATGAGCAGTTCTTC
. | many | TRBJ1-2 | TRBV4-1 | CASSQWQGNGYTF | TGCGCCAGCAGCCAGTGGCAGGGAAATGGCTACACCTTC
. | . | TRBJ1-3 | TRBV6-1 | CASSEEVSSGNTIYF | TGTGCCAGCAGTGAAGAAGTATCCTCTGGAAACACCATATATTTT
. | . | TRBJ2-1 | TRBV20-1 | CSASPRDRVLSGGSNEQFF | TGCAGTGCTTCTCCCCGGGACAGGGTCCTGAGCGGGGGGAGCAATGAGCAGTTCTTC
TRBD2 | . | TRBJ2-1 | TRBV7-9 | CASSLGGTSGGVFF | TGTGCCAGCAGCTTAGGTGGGACTAGCGGCGGAGTGTTCTTC
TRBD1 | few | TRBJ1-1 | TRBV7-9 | CASSFPRDSVRTEAFF | TGTGCCAGCAGCTTCCCCCGGGACAGTGTGAGAACTGAAGCTTTCTTT
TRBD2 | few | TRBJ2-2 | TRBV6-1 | CASSDVSGDISELFF | TGTGCCAGCAGTGATGTTAGCGGGGACATTTCGGAGCTGTTTTTT
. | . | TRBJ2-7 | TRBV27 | CASSPSGGHEQYF | TGTGCCAGCAGTCCCTCGGGGGGCCACGAGCAGTACTTC
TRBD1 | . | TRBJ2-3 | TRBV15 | CATSKGQGDRTDTQYF | TGTGCCACCAGCAAAGGACAGGGGGACCGCACAGATACGCAGTATTTT
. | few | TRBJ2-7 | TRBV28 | CASSWPTQGKLTEQYF | TGTGCCAGCAGCTGGCCAACCCAGGGGAAACTAACGGAGCAGTACTTC
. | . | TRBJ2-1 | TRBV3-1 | CASSQDRRADNEQFF | TGTGCCAGCAGCCAAGACAGGCGGGCAGACAATGAGCAGTTCTTC
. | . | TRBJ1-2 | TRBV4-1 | CASSQGGDLMSYGYTF | TGCGCCAGCAGCCAAGGGGGGGACCTTATGTCCTATGGCTACACCTTC
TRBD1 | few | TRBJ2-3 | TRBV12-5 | CASGLVQGSIDTQYF | TGTGCTAGTGGTTTGGTACAGGGGTCCATAGATACGCAGTATTTT
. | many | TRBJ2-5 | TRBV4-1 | CASSDRIGTQYF | TGCGCCAGCAGCGATAGAATTGGGACCCAGTACTTC
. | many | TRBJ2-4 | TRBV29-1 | CSVDGGTVAKNIQYF | TGCAGCGTTGATGGGGGAACTGTAGCCAAAAACATTCAGTACTTC
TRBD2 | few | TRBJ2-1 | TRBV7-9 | CASSPAGGANEQFF | TGTGCCAGCAGCCCAGCGGGAGGGGCGAATGAGCAGTTCTTC
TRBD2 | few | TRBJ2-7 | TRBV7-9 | CASSRQLAGADAYEQYF | TGTGCCAGCAGCCGGCAACTAGCGGGAGCCGACGCCTACGAGCAGTACTTC
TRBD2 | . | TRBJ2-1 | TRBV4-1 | CASSPSRGLVGYEQFF | TGCGCCAGCAGCCCCTCCCGCGGACTAGTTGGCTATGAGCAGTTCTTC
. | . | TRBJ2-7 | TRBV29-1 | CSVTWGMEAYEQYF | TGCAGCGTTACATGGGGTATGGAGGCCTACGAGCAGTACTTC
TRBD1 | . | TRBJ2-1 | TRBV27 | CASSLVTGRYNEQFF | TGTGCCAGCAGTTTGGTGACAGGGCGATACAATGAGCAGTTCTTC
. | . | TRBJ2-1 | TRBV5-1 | CASSSEAWTPVPEQFF | TGCGCCAGCAGCTCCGAGGCCTGGACCCCAGTCCCTGAGCAGTTCTTC
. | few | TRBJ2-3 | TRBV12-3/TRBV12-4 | CASSFSVPTDTQYF | TGTGCCAGCAGTTTCTCTGTACCCACAGATACGCAGTATTTT
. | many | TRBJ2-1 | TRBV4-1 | CASSQVGPDEQFF | TGCGCCAGCAGCCAAGTAGGCCCGGATGAGCAGTTCTTC
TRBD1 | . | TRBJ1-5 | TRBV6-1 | CASSPRGTALGRGNQPQHF | TGTGCCAGCAGCCCCCGCGGGACAGCCTTAGGCAGGGGCAATCAGCCCCAGCATTTT
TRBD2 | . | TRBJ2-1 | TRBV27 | CASSLSRGSHEQFF | TGTGCCAGCAGTTTATCTCGCGGGAGCCATGAGCAGTTCTTC
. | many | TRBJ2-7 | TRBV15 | CATSRVSGPPGNEQYF | TGTGCCACCAGCAGAGTATCCGGGCCTCCCGGGAACGAGCAGTACTTC
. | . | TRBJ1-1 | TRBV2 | CASGRTLNTEAFF | TGTGCCAGCGGACGTACACTGAACACTGAAGCTTTCTTT
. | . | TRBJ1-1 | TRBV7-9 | CASSPQAGMNTEAFF | TGTGCCAGCAGCCCACAGGCGGGAATGAACACTGAAGCTTTCTTT
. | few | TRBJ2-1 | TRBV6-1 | CASRLSGGGHEQFF | TGTGCCAGCAGACTATCGGGTGGGGGTCATGAGCAGTTCTTC
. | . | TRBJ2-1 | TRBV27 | CASSLILVSNEQFF | TGTGCCAGCAGTTTAATTCTAGTATCCAATGAGCAGTTCTTC
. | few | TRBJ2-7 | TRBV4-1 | CASSQDPLSSYEQYF | TGCGCCAGCAGCCAAGACCCACTTAGCTCCTACGAGCAGTACTTC
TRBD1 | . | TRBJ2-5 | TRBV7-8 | CASSEFPGQGMETQYF | TGTGCCAGCAGCGAGTTCCCGGGACAGGGTATGGAGACCCAGTACTTC
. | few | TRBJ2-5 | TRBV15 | CATSRDLGGQETQYF | TGTGCCACCAGCAGAGACTTGGGTGGGCAAGAGACCCAGTACTTC
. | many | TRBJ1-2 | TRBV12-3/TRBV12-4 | CASSPSPNYGYTF | TGTGCCAGCAGTCCATCGCCCAACTATGGCTACACCTTC
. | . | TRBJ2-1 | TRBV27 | CASSPAGPSSYNEQFF | TGTGCCAGCAGCCCTGCGGGGCCAAGCTCCTACAATGAGCAGTTCTTC
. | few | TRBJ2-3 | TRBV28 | CASSFSAGVTDTQYF | TGTGCCAGCAGTTTTAGCGCAGGGGTGACAGATACGCAGTATTTT
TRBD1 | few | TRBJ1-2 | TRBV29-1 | CSVDPTGYLDGYTF | TGCAGCGTTGACCCGACAGGGTACTTAGACGGCTACACCTTC
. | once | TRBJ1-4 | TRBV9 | CASSAFTGEKLFF | TGTGCCAGCAGCGCTTTCACGGGGGAAAAACTGTTTTTT
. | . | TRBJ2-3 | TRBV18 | CASSPLEGLRTDTQYF | TGTGCCAGCTCACCACTTGAAGGGCTAAGGACCGATACGCAGTATTTT
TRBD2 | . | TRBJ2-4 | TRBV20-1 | CSARELAGGENIQYF | TGCAGTGCTAGAGAGCTAGCGGGGGGCGAAAACATTCAGTACTTC